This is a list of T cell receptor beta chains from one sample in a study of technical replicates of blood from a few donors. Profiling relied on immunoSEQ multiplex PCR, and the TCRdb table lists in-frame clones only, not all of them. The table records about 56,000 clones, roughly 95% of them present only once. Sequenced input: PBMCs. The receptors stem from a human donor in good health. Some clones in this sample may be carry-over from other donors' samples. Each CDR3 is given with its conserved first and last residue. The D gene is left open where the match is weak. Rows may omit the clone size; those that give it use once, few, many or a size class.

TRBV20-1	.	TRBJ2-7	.	CSARRMDEQYF	TGCAGTGCTAGGAGGATGGACGAGCAGTACTTC
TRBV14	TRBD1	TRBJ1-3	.	CASSQAGTGGAGNTIYF	TGTGCCAGCAGCCAAGCGGGGACAGGGGGTGCCGGAAACACCATATATTTT
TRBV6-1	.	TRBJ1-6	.	CASSEPSGGSYNSPLHF	TGTGCCAGCAGTGAACCTTCTGGAGGGTCCTATAATTCACCCCTCCACTTT
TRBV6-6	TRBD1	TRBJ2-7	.	CASSYGTGAYEQYF	TGTGCCAGCAGTTACGGGACAGGAGCCTACGAGCAGTACTTC
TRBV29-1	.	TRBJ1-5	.	CSVGQGDQPQHF	TGCAGCGTTGGGCAGGGCGATCAGCCCCAGCATTTT
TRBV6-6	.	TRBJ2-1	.	CASSYSRGSYNEQFF	TGTGCCAGCAGTTACTCTAGGGGCTCCTACAATGAGCAGTTCTTC
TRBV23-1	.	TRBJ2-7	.	CARTGIGYEQYF	TGCGCCAGAACAGGAATAGGTTACGAGCAGTACTTC
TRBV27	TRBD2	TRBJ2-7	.	CASSMGLGSYEQYF	TGTGCCAGCAGTATGGGACTAGGCTCCTACGAGCAGTACTTC
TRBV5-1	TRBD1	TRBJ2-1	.	CASSKGQGIYNEQFF	TGCGCCAGCAGCAAGGGACAGGGGATTTACAATGAGCAGTTCTTC
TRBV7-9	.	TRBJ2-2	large	CASSPVSFTGELFF	TGTGCCAGCAGCCCTGTTAGTTTCACCGGGGAGCTGTTTTTT
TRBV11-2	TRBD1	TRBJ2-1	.	CASSSSDRDNEQFF	TGTGCCAGCAGCTCCTCCGACAGGGATAATGAGCAGTTCTTC
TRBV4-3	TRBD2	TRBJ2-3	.	CASSQAGGGPSTDTQYF	TGCGCCAGCAGCCAAGCCGGCGGGGGTCCTAGCACAGATACGCAGTATTTT
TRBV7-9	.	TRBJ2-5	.	CASSLGGIHTETQYF	TGTGCCAGCAGCCTTGGAGGGATACACACGGAGACCCAGTACTTC
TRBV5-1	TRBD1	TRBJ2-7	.	CASSPGQGFEQYF	TGCGCCAGCAGCCCCGGACAGGGTTTCGAGCAGTACTTC
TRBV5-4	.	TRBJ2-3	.	CASSLGGADTQYF	TGTGCCAGCAGCTTGGGGGGGGCAGATACGCAGTATTTT
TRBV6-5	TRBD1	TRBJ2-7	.	CASSYLPGQGFYEQYF	TGTGCCAGCAGTTACCTACCGGGACAGGGGTTTTACGAGCAGTACTTC
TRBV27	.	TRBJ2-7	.	CASSSFLDSYEQYF	TGTGCCAGCAGTAGCTTTTTAGACTCCTACGAGCAGTACTTC
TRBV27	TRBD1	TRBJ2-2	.	CASSPRTGGYTGELFF	TGTGCCAGCAGTCCACGGACAGGCGGCTACACCGGGGAGCTGTTTTTT
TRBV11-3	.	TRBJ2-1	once	CASSSTRGSVEQFF	TGTGCCAGCAGCTCAACTCGGGGGAGCGTTGAGCAGTTCTTC
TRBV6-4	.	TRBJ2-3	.	CASSVRGGTDTQYF	TGTGCCAGCAGTGTAAGGGGGGGGACAGATACGCAGTATTTT
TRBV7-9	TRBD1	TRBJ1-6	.	CASSRDRRESPLHF	TGTGCCAGCAGCCGGGACAGGAGGGAATCACCCCTCCACTTT
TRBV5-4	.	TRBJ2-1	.	CASSLNFPNEQFF	TGTGCCAGCAGCTTGAACTTCCCCAATGAGCAGTTCTTC
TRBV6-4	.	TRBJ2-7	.	CASIKRAGGNEQYF	TGTGCCAGCATTAAGCGGGCAGGGGGGAATGAGCAGTACTTC
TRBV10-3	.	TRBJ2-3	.	CAISGQLGGTDTQYF	TGTGCCATCAGCGGACAGCTCGGGGGCACAGATACGCAGTATTTT
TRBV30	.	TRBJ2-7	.	CAWSEGSYEQYF	TGTGCCTGGAGCGAGGGCAGCTACGAGCAGTACTTC
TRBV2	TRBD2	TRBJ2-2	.	CASSGLAGNTGELFF	TGTGCCAGCAGTGGTCTAGCGGGAAACACCGGGGAGCTGTTTTTT
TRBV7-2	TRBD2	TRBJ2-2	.	CASSLAGLAGAGELFF	TGTGCCAGCAGCTTAGCAGGACTAGCGGGAGCCGGGGAGCTGTTTTTT
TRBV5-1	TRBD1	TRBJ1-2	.	CASSSQGVEGYTF	TGCGCCAGCAGCTCACAGGGGGTGGAGGGCTACACCTTC
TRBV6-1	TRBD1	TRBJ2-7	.	CASTDRGQGYEQYF	TGTGCCAGCACCGACAGGGGGCAGGGGTACGAGCAGTACTTC
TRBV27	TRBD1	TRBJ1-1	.	CASSPGGITEAFF	TGTGCCAGCAGCCCAGGGGGCATCACTGAAGCTTTCTTT
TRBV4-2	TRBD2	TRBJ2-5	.	CASSQGGPSGQETQYF	TGTGCCAGCAGCCAAGGCGGACCTAGCGGCCAAGAGACCCAGTACTTC
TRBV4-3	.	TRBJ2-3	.	CASSQGGTSTDTQYF	TGCGCCAGCAGCCAAGGCGGGACTAGCACAGATACGCAGTATTTT
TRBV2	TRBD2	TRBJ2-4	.	CASKREVQMNIQYF	TGTGCCAGCAAGCGGGAGGTCCAGATGAACATTCAGTACTTC
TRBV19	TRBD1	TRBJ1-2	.	CASSTWTGNGYTF	TGTGCCAGTAGTACCTGGACAGGGAATGGCTACACCTTC
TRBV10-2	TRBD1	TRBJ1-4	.	CASSVGQGTWEKLFF	TGCGCCAGCAGCGTAGGACAGGGGACTTGGGAAAAACTGTTTTTT
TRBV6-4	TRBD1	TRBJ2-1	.	CASSDAQGATDEQFF	TGTGCCAGCAGTGACGCACAGGGGGCTACGGATGAGCAGTTCTTC
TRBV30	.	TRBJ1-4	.	CAWSKTVSMGEKLFF	TGTGCCTGGAGTAAGACAGTTTCAATGGGTGAAAAACTGTTTTTT